Listed below are T cell receptor beta chains from one sample, sequenced in a study of blood T cell repertoires in COVID-19. Assay: immunoSEQ multiplex PCR; the TCRdb copy retains only in-frame clones and omits some. The repertoire holds 50,000 to 60,000 clones, with approximately 91% as singletons. Sequenced: peripheral blood. Receptor source: a human donor in a cohort sampled during active COVID-19. Each CDR3 is given with its conserved first and last residue. A D gene is named only where the DNA matches it firmly. Clone size is shown for a subset of rows, as once, few, many or a class of expanded clone.

TRBV7-2,NA,NA,TRBJ2-2,TGTGCCAGCAGCTCGGGACAACCCCACACCGGGGAGCTGTTTTTT,CASSSGQPHTGELFF
TRBV14,NA,NA,TRBJ2-7,TGTGCCAGCAGCCAAGCCCCCCTCGGCGAGCAGTACTTC,CASSQAPLGEQYF
TRBV6-6,NA,once,TRBJ1-1,TGTGCCAGCAGTTACTCAGCCCTGAACACTGAAGCTTTCTTT,CASSYSALNTEAFF
TRBV28,NA,once,TRBJ2-1,TGTGCCAGCAGTTTAGAGTGGAGCTCCTACAATGAGCAGTTCTTC,CASSLEWSSYNEQFF
TRBV6-5,NA,NA,TRBJ1-3,TGTGCCAGCAGTTACTCGAGGCAGGGAAAAGGGAACACCATATATTTT,CASSYSRQGKGNTIYF
TRBV4-3,NA,NA,TRBJ1-2,TGCGCCAGCAGCCAAGAACGGGGAAACTATGGCTACACCTTC,CASSQERGNYGYTF
TRBV7-2,TRBD2,NA,TRBJ2-1,TGTGCCAGCAGCTTAAGGGGAGGGACGGGAGCCTACAATGAGCAGTTCTTC,CASSLRGGTGAYNEQFF
TRBV4-1,NA,NA,TRBJ2-2,TGCGCCAGCAGCCAAGATACGGCAGGGTCGAACACCGGGGAGCTGTTTTTT,CASSQDTAGSNTGELFF
TRBV6-6,NA,NA,TRBJ2-1,TGTGCCAGCAGTCAACAGTCCTCCTACAATGAGCAGTTCTTC,CASSQQSSYNEQFF
TRBV29-1,TRBD1,NA,TRBJ1-2,TGCAGCGTATATACAGGGGACTATGGCTACACCTTC,CSVYTGDYGYTF
TRBV7-2,NA,NA,TRBJ1-3,TGTGCCAGCAGCTTAGCGACAGCTGGAAACACCATATATTTT,CASSLATAGNTIYF
TRBV28,NA,NA,TRBJ2-1,TGTGCCAGCAGTTCCCGGACAGCGAGCTCCTACAATGAGCAGTTCTTC,CASSSRTASSYNEQFF
TRBV5-5,NA,NA,TRBJ1-4,TGTGCCAGCAGCTTCCAGAATGAAAAACTGTTTTTT,CASSFQNEKLFF
TRBV29-1,NA,once,TRBJ2-7,TGCAGCGTGGGGGGTGGTCAGGGTAACTACGAGCAGTACTTC,CSVGGGQGNYEQYF
TRBV19,TRBD2,NA,TRBJ2-2,TGTGCCAGTAGTACTAGCGGGGGGGCGAACACCGGGGAGCTGTTTTTT,CASSTSGGANTGELFF
TRBV29-1,NA,NA,TRBJ1-2,TGCAGCGTTGGTGGGGGCGCTGGTGGCTACACCTTC,CSVGGGAGGYTF
TRBV4-2,TRBD2,NA,TRBJ2-2,TGTGCCAGCAGCCAAGATAGTAATCGCGGGGGGGCGGGCACCGGGGAGCTGTTTTTT,CASSQDSNRGGAGTGELFF